This TCR beta chain was recovered during a study of long-term antiretroviral therapy in people with HIV. This was the immunoSEQ v3.0 assay at survey level. Profiled with immunoSEQ multiplex PCR; TCRdb holds only in-frame clones, not every one. The data show fewer than 45,000 clones, with 80% to 90% seen just once and over 9.5% held by the top ten. This CDR3 region has 18 residues. Germline-derived CDR1 and CDR2 are MGHRA and YSYEKL. The V end lost 0 bases, the J end lost 2 bases, and 20 bases lay between the germline ends. The rearrangement joins TRBV4-1 to TRBJ2-7; D is perhaps TRBD1 or TRBD2 (5 bases each). This sample comprised unsorted PBMCs, obtained 2.2 years after starting antiretroviral therapy. The TCR originated in a man younger than 30 with HIV. The CDR3 region is CASSQEGEGRESPYEQYF. The CDR3 DNA reads TGCGCCAGCAGCCAAGAAGGCGAGGGCAGGGAGTCTCCCTACGAGCAGTACTTC.